Following are 31 T cell receptor beta chains from one sample sequenced in a study of a mutant IDH1 vaccine in newly diagnosed glioma. Time point denoted: week 11, during vaccination. The study gave 300 ug of mutant IDH1 20-mer peptide per vaccine dose, with topical imiquimod. Data came from immunoSEQ multiplex PCR; TCRdb stores just in-frame clones and leaves some out. The sample has some 60,000 clones, about four fifths seen once. Their antigens remain unidentified. Source: PBMCs, taken from a glioma patient whose treatment included an IDH1 peptide vaccine. The receptors come from a man aged 50 or older with glioma.

With respect to this clone: This could be a read error, since a much larger clone is one nucleotide away. The same CDR3 also results from other DNA sequences found in this sample. The chain links TRBV9 to TRBJ1-4, with TRBD1 matching 8 bases. CDR1 and CDR2 (germline): SGDLS, YYNGEE. The CDR3 runs to 16 residues. The CDR3 DNA follows: TGCGCCAGCAGCCCTGGACAGGGCGCAGCTAATGAAAAACTGTTTTTT. Translated, it gives CASSPGQGAANEKLFF.

The chain carries TRBV6-1 and TRBJ1-1; D perhaps matches TRBD1 (5 bases). CDR3 length: 13 amino acids. The V end lost 4 bases, the J end lost 4 bases, and 10 bases lay between the germline ends. Germline V CDR1 and CDR2: MNHNS, SASEGT. The CDR3 DNA is TGTGCCAGCAGTGGGCGGGGGGTCACTGAAGCTTTCTTT. Its translation is CASSGRGVTEAFF.

The V and J genes are TRBV6-5 and TRBJ2-2, with 8 nucleotides matching TRBD1. This CDR3 comprises 16 residues. V was clipped by 2 bases and J by 4 bases; unmatched bases: 6. Germline lookup yields CDR1 MNHEY and CDR2 SVGAGI. The CDR3 reads CASSYVARGRTGELFF. CDR3 nucleotide sequence: TGTGCCAGCAGTTACGTCGCCAGGGGGCGCACCGGGGAGCTGTTTTTT.

V and J are TRBV5-6 and TRBJ2-1; 8 bases are a match to TRBD2. In germline, CDR1 is SGHDT, CDR2 YYEEEE. Trimming removed 4 bases from V and 14 bases from J; junction bases left unmatched: 5. This CDR3 contains 11 residues. CDR3 loop: CASSPGTREFF. In DNA form, the CDR3 reads TGTGCCAGCAGCCCCGGGACTAGGGAGTTCTTC. Full variable domain (outside the CDR3, taken from reference TRBV5-6 and TRBJ2-1): DAGVTQSPTHLIKTRGQQVTLRCSPKSGHDTVSWYQQALGQGPQFIFQYYEEEERQRGNFPDRFSGHQFPNYSSELNVNALLLGDSALYLCASSPGTREFFGPGTRLTVL.

This chain joins TRBV15 and TRBJ2-7; TRBD1 agrees at 7 bases. Germline values: CDR1 LNHNV, CDR2 YYDKDF (reference sequence). V lost 1 base to trimming and J lost 3 bases; unmatched junction nucleotides: 12. This CDR3 has 17 amino acids. The CDR3 spells CATSRVTGTVKDYEQYF. In DNA form, the CDR3 reads TGTGCCACCAGCAGAGTCACCGGGACAGTAAAAGACTACGAGCAGTACTTC.

This clone was seen only a few times. This chain links TRBV19 with TRBJ1-1; D is unclear. CDR1 and CDR2 from the germline V gene are LNHDA and SQIVND (reference sequence). Trimming left V 6 bases short and J 3 bases short, with 8 bases between. The CDR3 length is 12 residues. This CDR3 is CASRGFYTEAFF. CDR3 DNA sequence: TGTGCCAGTAGGGGTTTCTACACTGAAGCTTTCTTT.

This clone was observed once. The chain employs TRBV5-1 and TRBJ2-2; 10 bases align to TRBD1. The CDR3 covers 18 residues. With 0 bases clipped from V and 6 bases from J, the junction kept 11 bases outside the gene matches. In germline, CDR1 is SGHRS, CDR2 YFSETQ. The CDR3 spells CASSLARDRGDRAGELFF. DNA of the CDR3: TGCGCCAGCAGCTTGGCCCGGGACAGGGGCGATCGCGCCGGGGAGCTGTTTTTT.

This clone was detected only once. V gene TRBV14 combines with J gene TRBJ1-1; D call uncertain. The germline V and J ends were trimmed by 0 bases and 0 bases, with 11 bases remaining between them. CDR3 length: 16 residues. CDR1 and CDR2 from the germline V gene are SGHDN and FVKESK. The CDR3 nucleotides are TGTGCCAGCAGCCAAGATCCCCGGGTATTGAACACTGAAGCTTTCTTT. The encoded protein is CASSQDPRVLNTEAFF.

The rearrangement links TRBV6-6 to TRBJ1-1; TRBD1 is a possible D gene (6 bases). V gave up 5 bases and J gave up 7 bases, with 14 bases separating them. CDR3 size: 13 residues. CDR1 MNHNY and CDR2 SVGAGI come from the germline V gene (reference sequence). The CDR3: CASSIPGVGEAFF. In DNA, the CDR3 is TGTGCCAGCAGTATACCAGGGGTTGGTGAAGCTTTCTTT.

The chain joins TRBV7-9 to TRBJ2-2, with D perhaps matching TRBD2 (5 bases). Between the trimmed V and J ends, which lost 6 bases and 5 bases, there was a span of 19 bases. CDR3 length: 16 amino acids. From germline, CDR1 is SEHNR and CDR2 FQNEAQ (reference sequence). CDR3 sequence: CASRLGLSLGTGELFF. CDR3 in DNA: TGTGCCAGCAGACTAGGATTGTCCTTGGGGACCGGGGAGCTGTTTTTT.

V gene TRBV29-1 combines with J gene TRBJ2-7; possible D gene TRBD2, 6 bases. V lost 4 bases, J lost 2 bases, and 12 bases lay in between. This CDR3 is 13 amino acids long. Germline V lookup: CDR1 SQVTM, CDR2 ANQGSEA. The CDR3 here is CSVAPGGPYEQYF. CDR3 bases: TGCAGCGTTGCTCCCGGGGGACCCTACGAGCAGTACTTC.

The sample holds one count of this clone. The CDR3 nucleotides read TGTGCCAGCAGTGAGACAGGGGTAGGGCCCTATAATTCACCCCTCCACTTT. Translation gives CASSETGVGPYNSPLHF. V gene TRBV25-1 combines with J gene TRBJ1-6, with TRBD1 matching over 8 bases. V lost 3 bases to trimming and J lost 2 bases; unmatched junction nucleotides: 6. This CDR3 contains 17 residues. CDR1 MGHDK and CDR2 SYGVNS come from the germline V gene.

The chain couples TRBV2 to TRBJ2-3, with TRBD2 identical over 7 bases. Germline assignment: CDR1 SNHLY and CDR2 FYNNEI. The CDR3 runs 15 residues. With 7 bases clipped from V and 0 bases from J, the junction kept 7 bases outside the gene matches. For the CDR3, the DNA is TGTGCCAGCATCTCGGGGACTACCAGCACAGATACGCAGTATTTT. Translation: CASISGTTSTDTQYF.

The chain uses TRBV4-1 and TRBJ2-7, with D uncertain. V was cut by 4 bases and J by 7 bases, with 20 bases left in between. The germline CDR1 and CDR2 sequences are MGHRA and YSYEKL. This CDR3 spans 15 amino acids. Written as DNA, the CDR3 is TGCGCCAGCAGCCCCTTTGTTTCCTCTTGGGAAGAGCAGTACTTC. Its protein is CASSPFVSSWEEQYF.

In nucleotides, the CDR3 is TGTGCCAGCAGCGTTCTAGACACTGAAGCTTTCTTT. It codes for CASSVLDTEAFF. The chain employs TRBV7-9 and TRBJ1-1; unclear D gene. Germline values: CDR1 SEHNR, CDR2 FQNEAQ (reference sequence). V lost 5 bases, J lost 3 bases, and 7 bases lay in between. CDR3 length: 12 amino acids. The full variable domain, its missing parts supplied by reference TRBV7-9 and TRBJ1-1, is DTGVSQNPRHKITKRGQNVTFRCDPISEHNRLYWYRQTLGQGPEFLTYFQNEAQLEKSRLLSDRFSAERPKGSFSTLEIQRTEQGDSAMYLCASSVLDTEAFFGQGTRLTVV.

The CDR3 region has the DNA TGCGCCAGCAGCGGGGGGGACATGTGGAATGAAAAACTGTTTTTT. It yields the protein CASSGGDMWNEKLFF. The chain links TRBV5-1 to TRBJ1-4; tentative D call: TRBD1 (6 bases). CDR1 and CDR2 from the germline V gene are SGHRS and YFSETQ. The ends were cut back, 4 bases at V and 5 bases at J, with 15 bases in the middle. The CDR3 has 15 amino acids.

This chain links TRBV10-3 with TRBJ1-2; the D is unclear. Germline V gene sequence: CDR1 ENHRY, CDR2 SYGVKD. With 4 bases removed from V and 1 base from J, the gap between germline ends came to 13 bases. The CDR3 spans 15 residues. CDR3 sequence: CAISGTARINYGYTF. Written as DNA, the CDR3 is TGTGCCATCAGTGGTACAGCTCGAATTAACTATGGCTACACCTTC.

The chain combines TRBV5-1 with TRBJ1-2; TRBD1 matches at 10 bases. CDR3 length equals 17 residues. CDR1 and CDR2 (germline): SGHRS, YFSETQ. Trimming at V came to 2 bases and at J to 8 bases, leaving 15 bases not matched to a gene. The CDR3 DNA is TGCGCCAGCAGCTTTGAACCTCCGGGACAGGGGACTGGAGGCTACACCTTC. The encoded protein is CASSFEPPGQGTGGYTF. Based on the CDR3 plus reference TRBV5-1 and TRBJ1-2, the full variable domain is KAGVTQTPRYLIKTRGQQVTLSCSPISGHRSVSWYQQTPGQGLQFLFEYFSETQRNKGNFPGRFSGRQFSNSRSEMNVSTLELGDSALYLCASSFEPPGQGTGGYTFGSGTRLTVV.

The chain couples TRBV6-5 to TRBJ1-1, with D perhaps TRBD1 (5 bases). This CDR3 comprises 13 residues. CDR1 is MNHEY and CDR2 is SVGAGI in the germline V gene. The ends were cut back, 5 bases at V and 3 bases at J, with 10 bases in the middle. This CDR3 is CASSAAGDTEAFF. The CDR3 nucleotides read TGTGCCAGCAGTGCCGCGGGGGACACTGAAGCTTTCTTT.

The chain employs TRBV4-1 and TRBJ2-3, with 8 nucleotides matching TRBD2. Trimming cost V 6 bases and J 0 bases; bases outside gene matches: 11. This CDR3 region has 17 residues. Germline CDR1 MGHRA, CDR2 YSYEKL. The CDR3 sequence is CASRPLFSGTSTDTQYF. CDR3 DNA sequence: TGCGCCAGCAGGCCGCTCTTTAGCGGGACTAGCACAGATACGCAGTATTTT.

The chain couples TRBV18 to TRBJ1-5; D gene ambiguous. The ends were cut back, 2 bases at V and 2 bases at J, with 10 bases in the middle. Germline V gives CDR1 KGHSH, CDR2 LQKENI. The CDR3 length is 15 residues. In nucleotides, the CDR3 is TGTGCCAGCTCACCAAGCGACGGGGGCAATCAGCCCCAGCATTTT. Amino acids: CASSPSDGGNQPQHF.

A single count supports this clone. This chain uses TRBV2 with TRBJ2-1; no clear D. Germline CDR1 and CDR2: SNHLY and FYNNEI. The CDR3 is made up of 12 amino acids. The V and J ends lost 7 bases and 1 base respectively, with 5 bases between them. For the CDR3, the DNA is TGTGCCAGCATCTCGTCCTACAATGAGCAGTTCTTC. Translation gives CASISSYNEQFF. Full variable domain (rest looked up from reference TRBV2 and TRBJ2-1): EPEVTQTPSHQVTQMGQEVILRCVPISNHLYFYWYRQILGQKVEFLVSFYNNEISEKSEIFDDQFSVERPDGSNFTLKIRSTKLEDSAMYFCASISSYNEQFFGPGTRLTVL.

This sequence joins TRBV5-4 and TRBJ2-6; D may be TRBD2 (8 bases). Between the trimmed V and J ends, which lost 4 bases and 2 bases, there was a span of 19 bases. This CDR3 comprises 18 residues. The germline V gene encodes CDR1 SGHNT and CDR2 YYREEE (reference sequence). CDR3 region: CASSPKREGAPGANVLTF. The CDR3 region has the DNA TGTGCCAGCAGCCCTAAACGGGAGGGGGCGCCTGGGGCCAACGTCCTGACTTTC.

This chain connects TRBV6-4 to TRBJ2-3; D is possibly TRBD2 (6 bases). The germline CDR1 and CDR2 sequences are MRHNA and SNTAGT. V lost 0 bases and J lost 7, with 14 bases in between. CDR3 length: 15 residues. The CDR3 is CASSDSGGNGNTQYF. The CDR3 bases are TGTGCCAGCAGTGACTCGGGCGGGAATGGAAATACGCAGTATTTT.

This clone was observed a single time. The chain recombines TRBV2 with TRBJ1-1; D is unresolved. There are 12 residues in the CDR3. The germline V gene encodes CDR1 SNHLY and CDR2 FYNNEI. V was pared by 4 bases and J by 5 bases, with 8 bases between. CDR3 sequence reads: CASSVLRTEAFF. For the CDR3, the DNA is TGTGCCAGCAGTGTACTCCGAACTGAAGCTTTCTTT.

The V call is TRBV6-1, the J call TRBJ1-1; D gene ambiguous. V lost 4 bases and J 11 bases, leaving 17 bases between the germline ends. Germline V gives CDR1 MNHNS, CDR2 SASEGT. This CDR3 is 13 amino acids long. CDR3 loop: CASSVGRTPPAFF. The CDR3 DNA follows: TGTGCCAGCAGTGTAGGCCGAACCCCCCCCGCTTTCTTT.

In DNA, the CDR3 is TGTGCCACCGGATATTCGGATACGCAGTATTTT. Its protein product is CATGYSDTQYF. The chain employs TRBV6-5 and TRBJ2-3; no firm D call. CDR1 is MNHEY and CDR2 is SVGAGI in the germline V gene. The CDR3 spans 11 residues. Trimming took off 10 bases at V and 6 bases at J, with 11 bases between the two ends.

This chain links TRBV30 with TRBJ1-4; 7 bases line up with TRBD1. The CDR3 length is 14 residues. V trimming: 0 bases; J trimming: 8 bases; junction bases outside the gene matches: 6. Per germline, CDR1 GTSNPN and CDR2 SVGIG (reference sequence). CDR3 bases: TGTGCCTGGAGTGTTCTGTCAGGGGGAGAAAAACTGTTTTTT. Translated: CAWSVLSGGEKLFF.

The V and J genes are TRBV5-1 and TRBJ2-3, with 8 bases fitting TRBD2. Germline V gives CDR1 SGHRS, CDR2 YFSETQ. The CDR3 loop spans 15 amino acids. Unmatched junction bases numbered 10, after V lost 5 bases and J lost 5 bases. CDR3 sequence: CASRGLVGGVDTQYF. The CDR3 DNA reads TGCGCCAGCAGGGGACTAGTAGGAGGGGTAGATACGCAGTATTTT.

The V gene is TRBV20-1, the J gene TRBJ1-2; maybe TRBD1 (6 bases). V was pared by 6 bases and J by 7 bases, with 12 bases between. Germline V gives CDR1 DFQATT, CDR2 SNEGSKA (reference sequence). This CDR3 contains 11 residues. CDR3 sequence: CSAEGVGGYTF. The DNA for the CDR3 is TGCAGTGCAGAGGGGGTCGGTGGCTACACCTTC.

Only a few counts were recorded for this clone. The chain is built from TRBV4-1 and TRBJ1-3, with 8 positions matching TRBD1. The CDR3 is 17 amino acids. The V gene end was trimmed by 1 base and the J gene end by 4 bases; junction bases not matched to a gene: 9. Germline V gives CDR1 MGHRA, CDR2 YSYEKL. CDR3: CASSQADRASGGNTIYF. As DNA, the CDR3 is TGCGCCAGCAGCCAAGCGGACAGGGCCTCTGGCGGAAACACCATATATTTT.